This entry is about one T cell receptor (beta chain). What it binds is not known. This entry is derived from a study of T cell responses to AZD1222 COVID-19 vaccine. Study-wide points: Of the AZD1222 recipients, only six were seropositive at baseline. Two AZD1222 administrations were followed by greater Spike-specific TCR breadth and depth.

This table comes from immunoSEQ multiplex PCR, and its TCRdb copy is limited to in-frame clones, with some not included. The data contain more than 110,000 clones, 80% to 95% of them singletons. The receptor was derived from an adult who received the AZD1222 COVID-19 vaccine. The sample was peripheral blood, taken 28 days after the second AZD1222 dose.

The CDR3 coding sequence is TGTGCCAGCAGTTTATCATCTGAAGCTTTCTTT. Protein sequence: CASSLSSEAFF. V and J are TRBV28 and TRBJ1-1; D call uncertain. The CDR3 loop spans 11 amino acids. Germline CDR1 MDHEN, CDR2 SYDVKM. Trimming shortened V by 1 base and J by 6 bases, and 3 bases separated the two germline ends.